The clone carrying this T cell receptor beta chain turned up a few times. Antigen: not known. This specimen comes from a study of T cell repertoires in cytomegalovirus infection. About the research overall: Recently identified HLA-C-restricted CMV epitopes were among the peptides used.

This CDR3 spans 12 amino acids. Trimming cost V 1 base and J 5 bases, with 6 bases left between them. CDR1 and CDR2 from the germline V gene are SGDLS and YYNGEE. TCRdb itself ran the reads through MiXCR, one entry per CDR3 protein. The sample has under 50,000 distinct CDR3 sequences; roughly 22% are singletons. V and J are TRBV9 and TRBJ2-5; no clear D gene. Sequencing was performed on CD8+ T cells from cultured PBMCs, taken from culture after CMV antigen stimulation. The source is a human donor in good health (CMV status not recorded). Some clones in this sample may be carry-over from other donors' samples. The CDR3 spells CASSVRGETQYF. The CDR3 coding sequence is TGTGCCAGCAGCGTACGTGGGGAGACCCAGTACTTC.